This TCR beta chain derives from a study of long-term antiretroviral therapy in people with HIV. Sequencing used immunoSEQ v3.0 at survey level. Repertoires were generated with immunoSEQ multiplex PCR, while TCRdb's copy carries only in-frame clones and drops some. The sample gives 30,000 or so clones, about four fifths of which show up once; 3% to 3.5% is in the top ten. Germline V gene lookup returns CDR1 SGHRS and CDR2 YFSETQ. The CDR3 is 15 amino acids. V lost 0 bases to trimming and J lost 7 bases, with 14 bases between them. The sample here was unsorted PBMCs, taken 3 years after starting antiretroviral therapy. V is TRBV5-1 and J is TRBJ1-5, with D unresolved. The receptor was derived from a middle-aged man with HIV. CDR3 sequence (DNA): TGCGCCAGCAGCTTGGAACCGGGGATGAGACAGCCCCAGCATTTT. Translation: CASSLEPGMRQPQHF.